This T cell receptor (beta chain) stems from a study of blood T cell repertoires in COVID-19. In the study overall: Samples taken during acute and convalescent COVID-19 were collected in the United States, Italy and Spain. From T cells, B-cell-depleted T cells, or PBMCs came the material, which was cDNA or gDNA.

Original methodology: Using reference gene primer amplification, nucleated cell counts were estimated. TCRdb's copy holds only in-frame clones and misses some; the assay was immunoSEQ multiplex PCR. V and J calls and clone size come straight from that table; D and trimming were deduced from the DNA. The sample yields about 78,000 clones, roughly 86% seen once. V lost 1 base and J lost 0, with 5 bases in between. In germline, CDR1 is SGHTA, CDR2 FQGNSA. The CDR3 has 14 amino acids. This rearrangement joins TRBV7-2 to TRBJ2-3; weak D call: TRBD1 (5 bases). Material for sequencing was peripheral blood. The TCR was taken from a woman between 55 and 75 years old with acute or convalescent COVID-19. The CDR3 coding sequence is TGTGCCAGCAGCTTAGGACAGAGCACAGATACGCAGTATTTT. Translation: CASSLGQSTDTQYF.